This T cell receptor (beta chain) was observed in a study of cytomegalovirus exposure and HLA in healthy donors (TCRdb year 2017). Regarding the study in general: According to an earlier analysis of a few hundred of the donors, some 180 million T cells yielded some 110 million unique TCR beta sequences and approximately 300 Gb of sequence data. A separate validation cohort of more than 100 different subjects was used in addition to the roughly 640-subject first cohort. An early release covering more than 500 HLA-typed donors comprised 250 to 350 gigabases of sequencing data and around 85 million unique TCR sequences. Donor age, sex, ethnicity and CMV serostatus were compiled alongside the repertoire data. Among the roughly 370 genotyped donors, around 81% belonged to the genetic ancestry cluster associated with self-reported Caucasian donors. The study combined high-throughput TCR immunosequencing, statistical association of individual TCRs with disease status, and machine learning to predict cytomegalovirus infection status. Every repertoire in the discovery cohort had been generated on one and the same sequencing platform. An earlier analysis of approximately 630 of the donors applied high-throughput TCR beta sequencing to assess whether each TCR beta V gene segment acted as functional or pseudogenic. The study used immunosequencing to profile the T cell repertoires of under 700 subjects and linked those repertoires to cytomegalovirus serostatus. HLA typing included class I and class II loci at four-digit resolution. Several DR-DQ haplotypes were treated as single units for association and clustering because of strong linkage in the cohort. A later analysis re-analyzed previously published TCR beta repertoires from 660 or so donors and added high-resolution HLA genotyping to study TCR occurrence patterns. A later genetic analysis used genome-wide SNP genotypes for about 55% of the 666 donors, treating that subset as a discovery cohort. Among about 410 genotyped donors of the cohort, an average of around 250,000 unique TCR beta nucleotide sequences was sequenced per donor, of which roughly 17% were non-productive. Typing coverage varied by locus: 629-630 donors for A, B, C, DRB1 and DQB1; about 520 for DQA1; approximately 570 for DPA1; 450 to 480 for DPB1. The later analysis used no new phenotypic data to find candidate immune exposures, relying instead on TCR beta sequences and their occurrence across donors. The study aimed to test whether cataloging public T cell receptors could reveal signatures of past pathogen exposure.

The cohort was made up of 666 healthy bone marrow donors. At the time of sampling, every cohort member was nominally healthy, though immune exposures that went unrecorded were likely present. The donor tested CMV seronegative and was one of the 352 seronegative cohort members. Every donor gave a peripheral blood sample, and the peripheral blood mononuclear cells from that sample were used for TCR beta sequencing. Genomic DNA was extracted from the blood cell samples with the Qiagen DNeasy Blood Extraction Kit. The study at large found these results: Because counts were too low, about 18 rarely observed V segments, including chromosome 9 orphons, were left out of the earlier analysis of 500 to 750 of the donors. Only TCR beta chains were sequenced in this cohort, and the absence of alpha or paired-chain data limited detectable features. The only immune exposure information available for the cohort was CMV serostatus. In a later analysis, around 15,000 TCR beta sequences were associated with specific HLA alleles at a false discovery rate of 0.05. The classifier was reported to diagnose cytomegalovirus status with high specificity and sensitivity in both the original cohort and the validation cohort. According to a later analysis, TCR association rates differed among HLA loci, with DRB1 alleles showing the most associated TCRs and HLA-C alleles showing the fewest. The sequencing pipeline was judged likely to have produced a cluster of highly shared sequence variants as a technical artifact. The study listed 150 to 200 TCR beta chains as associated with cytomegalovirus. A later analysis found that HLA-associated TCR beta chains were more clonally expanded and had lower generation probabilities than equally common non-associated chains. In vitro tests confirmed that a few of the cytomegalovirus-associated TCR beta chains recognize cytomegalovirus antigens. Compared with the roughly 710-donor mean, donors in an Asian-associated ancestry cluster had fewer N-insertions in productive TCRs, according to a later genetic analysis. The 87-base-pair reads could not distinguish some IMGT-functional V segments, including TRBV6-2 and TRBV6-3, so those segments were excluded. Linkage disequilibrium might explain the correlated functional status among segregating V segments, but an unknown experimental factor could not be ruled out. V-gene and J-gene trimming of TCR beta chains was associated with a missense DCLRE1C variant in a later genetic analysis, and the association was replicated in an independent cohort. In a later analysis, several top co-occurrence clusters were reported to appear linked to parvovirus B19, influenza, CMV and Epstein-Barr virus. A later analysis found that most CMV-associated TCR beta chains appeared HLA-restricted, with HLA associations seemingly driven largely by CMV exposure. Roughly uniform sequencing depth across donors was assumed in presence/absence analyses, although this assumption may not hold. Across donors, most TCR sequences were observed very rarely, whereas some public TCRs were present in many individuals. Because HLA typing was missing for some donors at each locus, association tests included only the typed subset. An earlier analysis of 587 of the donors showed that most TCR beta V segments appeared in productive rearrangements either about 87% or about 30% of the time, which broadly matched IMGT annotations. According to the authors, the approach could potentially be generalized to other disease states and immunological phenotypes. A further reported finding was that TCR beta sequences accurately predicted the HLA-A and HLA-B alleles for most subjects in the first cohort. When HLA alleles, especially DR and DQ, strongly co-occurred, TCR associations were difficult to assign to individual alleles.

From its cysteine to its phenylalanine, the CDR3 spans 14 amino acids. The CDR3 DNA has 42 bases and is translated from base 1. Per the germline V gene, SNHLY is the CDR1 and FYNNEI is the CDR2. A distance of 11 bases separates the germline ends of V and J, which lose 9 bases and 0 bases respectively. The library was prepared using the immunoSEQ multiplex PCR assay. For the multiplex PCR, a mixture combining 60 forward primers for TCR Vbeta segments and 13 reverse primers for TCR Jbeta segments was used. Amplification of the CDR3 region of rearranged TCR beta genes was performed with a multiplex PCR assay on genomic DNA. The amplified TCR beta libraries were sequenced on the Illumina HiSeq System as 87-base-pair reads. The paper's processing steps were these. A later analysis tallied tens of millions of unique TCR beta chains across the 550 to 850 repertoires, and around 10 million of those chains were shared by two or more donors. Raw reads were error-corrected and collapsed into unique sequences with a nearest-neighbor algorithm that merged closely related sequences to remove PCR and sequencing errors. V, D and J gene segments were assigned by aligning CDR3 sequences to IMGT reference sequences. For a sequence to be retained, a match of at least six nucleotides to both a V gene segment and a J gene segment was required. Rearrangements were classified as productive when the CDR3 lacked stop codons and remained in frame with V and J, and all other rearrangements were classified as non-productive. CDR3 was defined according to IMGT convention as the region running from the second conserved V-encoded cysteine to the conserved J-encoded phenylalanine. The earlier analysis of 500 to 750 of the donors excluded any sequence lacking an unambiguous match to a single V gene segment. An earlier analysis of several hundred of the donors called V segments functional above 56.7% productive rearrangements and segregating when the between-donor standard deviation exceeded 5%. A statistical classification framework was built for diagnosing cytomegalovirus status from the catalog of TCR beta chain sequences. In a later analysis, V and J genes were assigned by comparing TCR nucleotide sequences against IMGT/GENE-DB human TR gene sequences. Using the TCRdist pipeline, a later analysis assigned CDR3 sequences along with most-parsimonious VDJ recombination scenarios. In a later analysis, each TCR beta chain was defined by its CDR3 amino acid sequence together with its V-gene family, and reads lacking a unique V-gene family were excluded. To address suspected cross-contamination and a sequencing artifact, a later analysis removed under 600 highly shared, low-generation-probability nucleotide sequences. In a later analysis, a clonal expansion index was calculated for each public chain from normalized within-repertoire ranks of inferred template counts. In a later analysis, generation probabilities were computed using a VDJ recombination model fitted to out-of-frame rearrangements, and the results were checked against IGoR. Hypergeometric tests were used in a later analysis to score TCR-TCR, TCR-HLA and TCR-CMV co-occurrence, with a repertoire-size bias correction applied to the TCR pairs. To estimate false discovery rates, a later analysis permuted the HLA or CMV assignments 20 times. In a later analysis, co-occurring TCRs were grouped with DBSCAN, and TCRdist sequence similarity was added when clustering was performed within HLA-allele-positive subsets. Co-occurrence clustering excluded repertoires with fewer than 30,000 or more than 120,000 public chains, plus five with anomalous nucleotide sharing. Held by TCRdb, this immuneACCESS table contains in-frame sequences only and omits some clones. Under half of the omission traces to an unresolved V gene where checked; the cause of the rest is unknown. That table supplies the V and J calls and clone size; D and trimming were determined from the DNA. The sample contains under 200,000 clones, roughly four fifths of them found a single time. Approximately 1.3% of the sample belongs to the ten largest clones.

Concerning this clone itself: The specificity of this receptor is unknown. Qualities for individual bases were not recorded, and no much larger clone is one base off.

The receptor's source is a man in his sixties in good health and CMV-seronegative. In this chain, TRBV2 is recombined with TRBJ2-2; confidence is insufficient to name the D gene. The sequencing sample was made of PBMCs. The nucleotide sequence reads TGTGCCAGTCGAATACTCGCGAACACCGGGGAGCTGTTTTTT. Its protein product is CASRILANTGELFF.